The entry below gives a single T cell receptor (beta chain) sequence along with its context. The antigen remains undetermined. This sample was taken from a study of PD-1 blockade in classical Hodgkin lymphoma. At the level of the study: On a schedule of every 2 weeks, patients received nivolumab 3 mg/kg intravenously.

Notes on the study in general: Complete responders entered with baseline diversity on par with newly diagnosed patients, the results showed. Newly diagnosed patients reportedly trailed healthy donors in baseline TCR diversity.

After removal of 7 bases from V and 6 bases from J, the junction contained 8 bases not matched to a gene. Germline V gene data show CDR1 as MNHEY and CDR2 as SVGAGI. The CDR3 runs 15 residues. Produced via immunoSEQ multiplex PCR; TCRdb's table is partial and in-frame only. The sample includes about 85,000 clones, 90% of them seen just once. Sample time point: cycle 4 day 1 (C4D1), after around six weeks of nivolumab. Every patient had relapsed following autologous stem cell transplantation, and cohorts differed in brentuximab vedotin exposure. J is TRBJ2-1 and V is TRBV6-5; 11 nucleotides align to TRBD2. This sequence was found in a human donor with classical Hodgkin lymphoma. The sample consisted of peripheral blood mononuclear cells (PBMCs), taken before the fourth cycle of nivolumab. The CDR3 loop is CASTGSGGGFNEQFF. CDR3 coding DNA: TGTGCCAGCACGGGTAGCGGGGGGGGATTCAATGAGCAGTTCTTC.